This T cell receptor (beta chain) was captured by sequencing in a study of T cell changes during pregnancy in multiple sclerosis. The repertoire was sequenced with immunoSEQ multiplex PCR; TCRdb's copy has only in-frame clones and lacks some. The profile covers more than 55,000 clones, with roughly 91% appearing a single time and approximately 1.5% taken by the ten largest. With V trimmed by 6 bases and J by 7 bases, 2 bases remained unmatched. Germline V gene sequence: CDR1 SNHLY, CDR2 FYNNEI. This CDR3 is built from 12 residues. This clone showed up just once. The input for sequencing was peripheral blood, taken after pregnancy. This clonotype originated in a female donor in good health, enrolled as a control in a pregnancy study. V and J are TRBV2 and TRBJ2-4; 8 nucleotides align to TRBD1. CDR3 in amino acids: CASRGQGNIQYF. DNA of the CDR3: TGTGCCAGCAGAGGACAGGGCAACATTCAGTACTTC.